This T cell receptor (beta chain) was profiled in a study of regulatory T cells in long-lasting Graves disease. Through Arm-PCR of CDR3 regions and iRepertoire HTBI primers, TCR beta libraries were built. TCRdb re-called the multiplex PCR reads with MiXCR, one entry per CDR3 protein. Of roughly 610,000 distinct CDR3 sequences in the sample, 16% are singletons; the top ten hold about 12%. The CDR3 totals 13 residues. The V and J ends lost 0 bases and 6 bases respectively, with 9 bases between them. CDR1 and CDR2 (germline): SGHDT, YYEEEE. Sample time point: newly diagnosed GD, antithyroid drugs for less than 3 months. Extracted RNA from PBMCs served as the source of the TCR library. In this sample, this clonotype turned up a few times. The same specimen was also included in a second study, on T cells in Graves' hyperthyroidism and ophthalmopathy. That work contributes: Most expanded thyroid clonotypes above 0.001 recurred in blood.

The rearrangement uses TRBV5-6 and TRBJ2-5, with D unresolved. The source was peripheral blood mononuclear cells (PBMCs), collected at new diagnosis, from a patient treated with antithyroid drugs. This receptor was identified in a man younger than 35 with Graves disease. The chain's CDR3 is CASSLGPSQTQYF. CDR3 in DNA: TGTGCCAGCAGCTTGGGGCCCAGCCAGACCCAGTACTTC.